This TCR beta chain was sequenced during a study of cytotoxic CD8 clonotypes in ibrutinib-treated CLL (dated by TCRdb to about 2021). For the study in its entirety: The cohort was composed of approximately 11 relapsed/refractory and 15 treatment-naive patients; IGHV unmutated status was identified in some 17 patients. Response samples were taken after a median of 12 months on treatment, ranging from about 6 to 40 months. Of the roughly 81 people in the trial, around 25 had longitudinal samples available. Every sample from remission and from progressive disease was obtained while the patients were still on ibrutinib. Partial responses were observed in some 24 patients and complete responses in 2; after a median follow-up of 68 months, remission was maintained in 14 patients and progression was observed in approximately 12. On average, each sample yielded 255,043 productive templates and 94,082 productive rearrangements. Cryopreserved peripheral blood mononuclear cells were collected at three points: before therapy, at response, and at either sustained remission or disease progression.

The investigation overall reported the following: Public clonotypes were found to be uncommon and were observed to contract or remain stable during treatment; the increase in clonality was shown to reflect expansion of private clonotypes at ibrutinib response. At baseline, clonality was higher than in age-matched healthy donors and showed a strong correlation with circulating CD8+ T-cell counts. At ibrutinib response clonality went up, during sustained remission it held steady, and at progression it dropped back toward baseline. Lymph node repertoires were not examined, and the timing of sampling was not matched between patients in sustained remission and those whose disease progressed.

V loses 3 bases of germline sequence and J loses 0 bases, and the interval between the two ends is 15 bases. The CDR1 and CDR2 encoded by the germline V gene (reference sequence) are LNHDA and SQIVND. Taken from cysteine to phenylalanine, the CDR3 has 17 residues. Left in the record is the CDR3 DNA by itself, 51 bases read in frame from the first base. The goal of deep resolution MiSeq sequencing was a depth between 1 in 1 million and 1 in 200,000 T cells, and coverage averaged 10x per clonotype. The immunoSEQ hsTCRB Kit was used to generate TCR beta libraries. As for the original processing: Data were analyzed with ImmunoSEQ Data Assistant and ImmunoSEQ Analyzer, with V, D and J genes assigned per IMGT definitions. Clonality, with values ranging from 0 to 1, was calculated as one minus the normalized Shannon entropy of productive rearrangement frequencies. Public clonotype analysis was restricted to overrepresented clonotypes comprising at least 0.05% of each patient's repertoire. Some 13 age-matched healthy donor repertoires from immuneACCESS served as clonality controls. Held by TCRdb, this immuneACCESS table contains in-frame sequences only and omits some clones. Under half of the omission traces to an unresolved V gene where checked; the cause of the rest is unknown. The DNA was the basis for D and trimming; V, J and clone size are from that table. Counted in this sample were 70,000 to 80,000 clones; approximately 80% of them appeared once. The top ten clonotypes cover less than 9% of the sample.

Per the publication, the time point label means: progressive disease on ibrutinib. For TCR beta library preparation, approximately 2 micrograms of genomic DNA were extracted from the cryopreserved PBMCs. Longitudinal blood samples from CLL patients receiving ibrutinib monotherapy were subjected to high-throughput TCR beta sequencing. The patients took part in an open-label, single-center phase 2 trial of ibrutinib monotherapy. About this clone: No cognate antigen has been identified for it. No quality values exist for individual bases; no much larger clone is one base distant.

This TCR derives from a human donor with chronic lymphocytic leukemia. The sequencing used PBMCs, collected at disease progression, from a patient treated with ibrutinib. Recombination connected TRBV19 to TRBJ2-1, with an unclear D gene assignment. CDR3 region: CASSIGSAGNSYNEQFF. The DNA sequence is TGTGCCAGTAGTATCGGATCGGCCGGCAACTCCTACAATGAGCAGTTCTTC.